These 26 T cell receptor beta chains share one sample of origin, sequenced in a study of monozygotic twins with inflammatory bowel disease. TCRdb reprocessed the 5' RACE reads and keeps a single row for each CDR3 protein, giving no DNA. The sample table includes about 330,000 distinct CDR3 sequences. The sample comprised blood. These receptors were taken from a human donor with ulcerative colitis or Crohn's disease, or a healthy co-twin of an affected twin (not recorded which).

The chain carries TRBV2 and TRBJ2-3. Germline V gives CDR1 SNHLY, CDR2 FYNNEI. The CDR3 loop spans 14 amino acids. The CDR3 is CASSEGLGADTQYF.

The chain couples TRBV5-1 to TRBJ2-3; lacking DNA, the TRBD1 call made by TCRdb goes unchecked. Germline assignment: CDR1 SGHRS and CDR2 YFSETQ. The CDR3 is 14 residues long. CDR3 loop: CASRVQGLADTQYF.

V gene TRBV30 combines with J gene TRBJ2-7; no DNA is available, so the TRBD2 call from TCRdb remains unchecked. The CDR3 covers 12 residues. Germline V gives CDR1 GTSNPN, CDR2 SVGIG (reference sequence). The CDR3 is CAWSQSLYEQYF.

This sequence joins TRBV12-3 or TRBV12-4 and TRBJ1-1. This CDR3 comprises 12 residues. CDR3 amino acids: CASSFDWEKAFF.

The rearrangement joins TRBV9 to TRBJ1-6; TCRdb's assignment of TRBD1 cannot be checked, as there is no DNA. CDR1 SGDLS and CDR2 YYNGEE come from the germline V gene. The CDR3 sequence is 15 residues long. CDR3 in amino acids: CASSVTGQGNSPLHF.

The chain carries TRBV29-1 and TRBJ2-1; TCRdb indicates TRBD2, and absent DNA this call remains unverified. Germline loops: CDR1 SQVTM, CDR2 ANQGSEA. The length of the CDR3 is 14 residues. Here the CDR3 reads CSVEDLASRGLQFF.

The chain links TRBV28 to TRBJ1-2. The CDR3 length is 13 residues. Per germline, CDR1 MDHEN and CDR2 SYDVKM. This CDR3 is CASSSMERRGYTF.

The J gene is TRBJ2-1, the V gene TRBV28; TCRdb outputs TRBD1, but without DNA this stays unchecked. The V gene's germline CDR1 is MDHEN and CDR2 SYDVKM. The CDR3 covers 15 residues. The CDR3 is CASSLRTGGHNEQFF.

This chain connects TRBV20-1 to TRBJ1-4; TCRdb lists TRBD1, though no DNA is available to test this call. Germline CDR1 DFQATT, CDR2 SNEGSKA (reference sequence). The CDR3 spans 13 residues. CDR3 sequence: CSATGPGAEKLFF.

The chain is built from TRBV12-3 or TRBV12-4 and TRBJ2-5; TCRdb gives TRBD1 as the D gene, but with no DNA this cannot be confirmed. The CDR3 spans 16 residues. This CDR3 is CASSLPLPDRKETQYF.

This chain connects TRBV29-1 to TRBJ1-2; as DNA is missing, the TRBD1 call by TCRdb cannot be tested. The CDR3 has 11 amino acids. The germline CDR1 and CDR2 sequences are SQVTM and ANQGSEA. CDR3 protein: CSVAEGAGYTF.

This chain's CDR3 is CAISESMTGILYEQYF. The rearrangement uses TRBV10-3 and TRBJ2-7. The CDR3 has 16 residues. Germline CDR1 ENHRY, CDR2 SYGVKD.

The chain carries TRBV19 and TRBJ2-3. CDR3 length: 13 amino acids. Germline lookup yields CDR1 LNHDA and CDR2 SQIVND (reference sequence). The CDR3 reads CASTPYGTDTQYF. The complete variable domain, with remaining parts taken from reference TRBV19 and TRBJ2-3, reads DGGITQSPKYLFRKEGQNVTLSCEQNLNHDAMYWYRQDPGQGLRLIYYSQIVNDFQKGDIAEGYSVSREKKESFPLTVTSAQKNPTAFYLCASTPYGTDTQYFGPGTRLTVL.

J is TRBJ2-1 and V is TRBV6-1; the D call of TRBD1 rests on TCRdb alone, since no DNA is present to check it. This CDR3 spans 14 amino acids. The germline CDR1 and CDR2 sequences are MNHNS and SASEGT. This CDR3 is CATPGTVVYNEQFF.

The chain employs TRBV28 and TRBJ1-5; the D gene TCRdb calls, TRBD1, cannot be checked with no DNA. CDR3 length: 13 residues. Germline CDR1 MDHEN, CDR2 SYDVKM. CDR3: CASSLDRIQPQHF.

The CDR3 sequence: CASSQGITGIGETQYF. The gene calls are TRBV4-1 and TRBJ2-5; there is no DNA to check the TCRdb D call of TRBD1. CDR1 is MGHRA and CDR2 is YSYEKL in the germline V gene. The CDR3 has 16 residues.

The chain has TRBV18 and TRBJ2-5. The germline V gene has CDR1 KGHSH and CDR2 LQKENI. CDR3 length equals 14 residues. The CDR3 loop is CASSPTTVQETQYF.

This chain connects TRBV5-1 to TRBJ2-7. This CDR3 comprises 13 residues. CDR1 and CDR2 from the germline V gene are SGHRS and YFSETQ. The CDR3 reads CASSPGRSYEQYF.

This sequence joins TRBV29-1 and TRBJ2-3; TCRdb picks TRBD1, but there is no DNA to check that call. Germline CDR1 and CDR2: SQVTM and ANQGSEA. This CDR3 comprises 15 residues. This CDR3 is CSVGTPRTGDTPQYF.

The gene calls are TRBV27 and TRBJ1-6; the TRBD1 assignment by TCRdb is unverifiable without DNA. CDR1 and CDR2 (germline): MNHEY, SMNVEV (reference sequence). This CDR3 is built from 13 residues. The CDR3 spells CASSFKGNSPLHF.

This chain uses TRBV5-1 with TRBJ2-6. Germline V gene data show CDR1 as SGHRS and CDR2 as YFSETQ. This CDR3 region has 16 residues. The CDR3 region is CASSGLSSSGANVLTF.

This chain links TRBV20-1 with TRBJ1-1; TCRdb selects TRBD1, and the lack of DNA leaves this call unchecked. CDR1 DFQATT and CDR2 SNEGSKA come from the germline V gene (reference sequence). The CDR3 has 13 amino acids. The CDR3 region is CSANLQANTEAFF.

This rearrangement joins TRBV12-3 or TRBV12-4 to TRBJ2-3; no DNA is available, so the TRBD2 call from TCRdb remains unchecked. The CDR3 spans 19 residues. The CDR3 reads CASSSGTSGRDHLGFTQYF.

The chain links TRBV19 to TRBJ2-7; TCRdb calls TRBD1, which cannot be checked without DNA. The CDR3 is 13 amino acids. Germline V gives CDR1 LNHDA, CDR2 SQIVND (reference sequence). CDR3 sequence reads: CASRVTGNHEQYF.

The J gene is TRBJ2-1, the V gene TRBV3-1; the D gene TCRdb calls, TRBD1, cannot be checked with no DNA. CDR3 length: 14 amino acids. Germline V lookup: CDR1 LGHDT, CDR2 YNNKEL (reference sequence). The chain's CDR3 is CASSQRGPLNEQFF.

The chain couples TRBV20-1 to TRBJ2-7; the D call of TRBD2 rests on TCRdb alone, since no DNA is present to check it. CDR3 length equals 16 residues. CDR1 and CDR2 from the germline V gene are DFQATT and SNEGSKA (reference sequence). The CDR3 spells CSARDISDGLSYEQYF.